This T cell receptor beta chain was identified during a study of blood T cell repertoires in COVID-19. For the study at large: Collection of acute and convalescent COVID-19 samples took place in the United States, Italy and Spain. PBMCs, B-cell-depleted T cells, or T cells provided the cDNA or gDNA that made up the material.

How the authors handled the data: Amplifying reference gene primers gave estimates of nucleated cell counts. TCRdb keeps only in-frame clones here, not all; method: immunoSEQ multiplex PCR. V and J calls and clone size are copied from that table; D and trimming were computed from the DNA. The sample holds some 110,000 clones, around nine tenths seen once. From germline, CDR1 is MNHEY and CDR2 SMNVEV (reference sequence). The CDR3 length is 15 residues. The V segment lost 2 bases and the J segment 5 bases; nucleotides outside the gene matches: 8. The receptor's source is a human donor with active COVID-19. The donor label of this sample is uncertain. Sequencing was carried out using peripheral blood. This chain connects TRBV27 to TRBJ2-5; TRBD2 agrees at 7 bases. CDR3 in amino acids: CASSLVWQGGETQYF. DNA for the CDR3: TGTGCCAGCAGTTTAGTTTGGCAGGGAGGGGAGACCCAGTACTTC.